This T cell receptor beta chain was documented in a study of spatial heterogeneity in lung cancer. Overall study context: Compared with alpha-chain sequences, beta-chain sequences were consistently detected in greater numbers.

V lost 4 bases to trimming and J lost 0 bases, with 10 bases between them. This CDR3 contains 15 residues. Per the germline V gene, CDR1 is LNHDA and CDR2 is SQIVND (reference sequence). General observations from the study: Circulating ubiquitous expanded tumor TCRs were observed more frequently at resection than at follow-up.

This clonotype was counted only a few times. Its antigen is not identified. This sample's time point: sample taken at primary tumor resection. Unsorted tumor, nontumor lung tissue or cryopreserved PBMC supplied the whole RNA. Using its own MiXCR run on the 5' RACE reads, TCRdb lists one record per CDR3 protein. The top ten hold 6.2% of the sample, which has about 80,000 distinct CDR3 sequences, 15% to 25% seen once. This chain connects TRBV19 to TRBJ1-5, with unresolved D. The specimen comprised PBMCs, sampled at surgery. This TCR derives from a male donor with early-stage non-small cell lung cancer. Written as DNA, the CDR3 is TGTGCCAGTAGTACAACCCACTATAGCAATCAGCCCCAGCATTTT. It yields the protein CASSTTHYSNQPQHF. Filled out from reference TRBV19 and TRBJ1-5, the complete variable domain reads DGGITQSPKYLFRKEGQNVTLSCEQNLNHDAMYWYRQDPGQGLRLIYYSQIVNDFQKGDIAEGYSVSREKKESFPLTVTSAQKNPTAFYLCASSTTHYSNQPQHFGDGTRLSIL.